Only a few counts were recorded for the clone carrying this T cell receptor beta chain. What it recognizes is unknown. Every bit of the isolated RNA underwent reverse transcription, so sequencing read expressed TCRB transcripts. The table came from immunoSEQ multiplex PCR; TCRdb's copy has only in-frame clones and leaves some out. The sample shows around 140,000 clones, 13% of them seen only once. This specimen comes from a study of beta chain features in type 1 diabetes. Study-level points and caveats: Among patients with Type 1 diabetes, TCRB CDR3s were moderately but significantly shorter in every one of the four CD4+ subsets.

CDR3 length equals 12 residues. Germline-derived CDR1 and CDR2 are MNHNS and SASEGT. V lost 6 bases and J 4 bases, leaving 9 bases between the germline ends. The source material was central memory CD4+ T cells from blood. The chain couples TRBV6-1 to TRBJ1-1; D not resolved. The receptor comes from a man aged 18 to 30 with type 1 diabetes. As DNA, the CDR3 is TGTGCCAGCAGGGATTTTACCACTGAAGCTTTCTTT. As protein: CASRDFTTEAFF.